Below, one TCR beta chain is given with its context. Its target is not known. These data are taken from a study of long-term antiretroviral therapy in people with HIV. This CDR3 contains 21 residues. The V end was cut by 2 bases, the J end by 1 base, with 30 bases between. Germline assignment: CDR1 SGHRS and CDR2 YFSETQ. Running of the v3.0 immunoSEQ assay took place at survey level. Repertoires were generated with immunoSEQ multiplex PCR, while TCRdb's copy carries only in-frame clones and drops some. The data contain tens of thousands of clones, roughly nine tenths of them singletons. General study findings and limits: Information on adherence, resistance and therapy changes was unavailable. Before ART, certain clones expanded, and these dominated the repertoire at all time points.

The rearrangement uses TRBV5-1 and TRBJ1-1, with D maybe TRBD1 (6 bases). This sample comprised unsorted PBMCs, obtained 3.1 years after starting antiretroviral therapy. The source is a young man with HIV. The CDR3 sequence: CASSFGPKGTSSRETNTEAFF. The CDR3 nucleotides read TGCGCCAGCAGCTTTGGGCCCAAAGGGACATCCAGTAGGGAAACGAACACTGAAGCTTTCTTT.